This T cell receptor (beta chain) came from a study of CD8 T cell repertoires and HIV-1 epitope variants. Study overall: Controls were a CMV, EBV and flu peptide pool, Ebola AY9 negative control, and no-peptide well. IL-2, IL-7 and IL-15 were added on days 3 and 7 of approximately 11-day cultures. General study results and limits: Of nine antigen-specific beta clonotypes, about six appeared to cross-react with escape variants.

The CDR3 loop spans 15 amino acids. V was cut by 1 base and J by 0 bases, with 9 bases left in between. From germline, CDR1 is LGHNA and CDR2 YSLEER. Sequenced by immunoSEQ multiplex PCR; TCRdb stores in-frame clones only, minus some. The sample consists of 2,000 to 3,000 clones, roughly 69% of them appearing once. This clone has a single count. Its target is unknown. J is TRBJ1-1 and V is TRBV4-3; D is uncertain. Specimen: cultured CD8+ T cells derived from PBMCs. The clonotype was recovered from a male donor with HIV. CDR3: CASSQGIKMNTEAFF. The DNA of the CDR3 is TGCGCCAGCAGCCAAGGGATAAAGATGAACACTGAAGCTTTCTTT.